Below, 15 T cell receptor beta chains from the same sample are listed, as sequenced in a study of shared clonotypes between healthy human individuals. Profiled with immunoSEQ multiplex PCR; TCRdb holds only in-frame clones, not every one. The repertoire includes millions of clones, approximately 94% of them detected once, and 0.14% sits in the top ten. Sequenced input: naive CD4+ T cells sorted from blood. Subset meaning: CD45RA+ positively selected. These receptor sequences come from a man aged 18 to 29 in good health.

The J gene is TRBJ2-1, the V gene TRBV7-2; D is ambiguous. The CDR3 totals 16 residues. Trimming shortened V by 0 bases and J by 0 bases, and 9 bases separated the two germline ends. Per the germline V gene, CDR1 is SGHTA and CDR2 is FQGNSA. The CDR3 nucleotides read TGTGCCAGCAGCTTAGCGGGATTAGGCTCCTACAATGAGCAGTTCTTC. This translates into CASSLAGLGSYNEQFF.

Regarding this clone: Other DNA sequences in the sample encode the same CDR3. V usage is TRBV9 and J usage is TRBJ1-1; no reliable D call. Trimming removed 0 bases at V and 1 base at J, with 7 bases between. This CDR3 region has 14 residues. The germline V gene encodes CDR1 SGDLS and CDR2 YYNGEE. The CDR3 protein is CASSVGQTNTEAFF. The CDR3 coding sequence is TGTGCCAGCAGCGTAGGTCAGACGAACACTGAAGCTTTCTTT.

This clone was seen more than once but under ten times. The chain is built from TRBV30 and TRBJ1-4; no clear D. The length of the CDR3 is 14 residues. The germline V gene has CDR1 GTSNPN and CDR2 SVGIG (reference sequence). V was shortened by 1 base and J by 4 bases, with 10 bases between the two germline ends. CDR3 sequence: CAWSGGPNNEKLFF. CDR3 nucleotides: TGTGCCTGGAGTGGAGGACCGAATAATGAAAAACTGTTTTTT.

The chain uses TRBV7-2 and TRBJ2-7; perhaps TRBD2 as D (5 bases). The V gene lost 0 bases and the J gene lost 4 bases, with 7 bases spanning the gap. The germline V gene has CDR1 SGHTA and CDR2 FQGNSA. The CDR3 spans 13 residues. CDR3 coding DNA: TGTGCCAGCAGCTTAGCGATAGCGTACGAGCAGTACTTC. Translation: CASSLAIAYEQYF.

A remark on this clone: Other DNA sequences in the sample encode the same CDR3. The chain employs TRBV11-2 and TRBJ2-1, with 7 bases matching TRBD2. CDR1 is SGHAT, CDR2 FQNNGV, per germline. The ends lost 3 bases at V and 3 bases at J; junction bases unmatched: 5. The CDR3 sequence is 15 residues long. CDR3 coding DNA: TGTGCCAGCAGCTTCGGCGGGAGTAGCTACAATGAGCAGTTCTTC. Translation gives CASSFGGSSYNEQFF.

J is TRBJ2-2 and V is TRBV29-1; no clear D. The germline gives CDR1 SQVTM, CDR2 ANQGSEA. This CDR3 region has 11 residues. The germline V and J ends were trimmed by 5 bases and 6 bases, with 7 bases remaining between them. As DNA, the CDR3 is TGCAGCGTTCGCTTGGCCGGGGAGCTGTTTTTT. Protein: CSVRLAGELFF.

This clone occurred once. The chain links TRBV5-5 to TRBJ2-7; no reliable D call. V lost 3 bases, J lost 6 bases, and 10 bases lay in between. Germline V gene sequence: CDR1 SGHKS, CDR2 YYEKEE (reference sequence). This CDR3 contains 12 residues. The CDR3 DNA is TGTGCCAGCAGCTGGGGTTCGTCCGAGCAGTACTTC. Translating gives CASSWGSSEQYF.

This clone appeared a few times. The chain couples TRBV4-1 to TRBJ1-2; D is unresolved. The CDR3 length is 13 residues. Per the germline V gene, CDR1 is MGHRA and CDR2 is YSYEKL. The germline V and J ends were trimmed by 1 base and 5 bases, with 8 bases remaining between them. Written as DNA, the CDR3 is TGCGCCAGCAGCCAAGCCTTGGGGTATGGCTACACCTTC. Translated, it gives CASSQALGYGYTF.

This chain connects TRBV6-1 to TRBJ2-7; tentatively, D is TRBD2 (5 bases). Trimming stripped 3 bases from V and 0 bases from J, with 12 bases between. The CDR3 length is 15 residues. Germline V lookup: CDR1 MNHNS, CDR2 SASEGT. The CDR3 reads CASSDPRAGSYEQYF. The CDR3 DNA follows: TGTGCCAGCAGTGACCCCCGGGCGGGCTCCTACGAGCAGTACTTC.

V usage is TRBV5-6 and J usage is TRBJ2-7; 7 bases are shared with TRBD1. V lost 0 bases to trimming and J lost 0 bases; unmatched junction nucleotides: 3. This CDR3 contains 15 residues. Germline CDR1 is SGHDT and CDR2 is YYEEEE. DNA of the CDR3: TGTGCCAGCAGCTTGGGGGACAGAAGCTCCTACGAGCAGTACTTC. This codes for CASSLGDRSSYEQYF. Looking up the rest from reference TRBV5-6 and TRBJ2-7 gives the full variable domain: DAGVTQSPTHLIKTRGQQVTLRCSPKSGHDTVSWYQQALGQGPQFIFQYYEEEERQRGNFPDRFSGHQFPNYSSELNVNALLLGDSALYLCASSLGDRSSYEQYFGPGTRLTVT.

This chain joins TRBV11-3 and TRBJ2-5, with D unresolved. Gene TRBJ2-7 matches the end of the DNA better, so the J call may be wrong. The germline CDR1 and CDR2 sequences are SGHNT and YENEEA. The CDR3 contains 12 residues. The CDR3: CASSFPMAEQYF. CDR3 in DNA: TGTGCCAGCAGCTTTCCGATGGCCGAGCAGTACTTC.

The chain employs TRBV6-5 and TRBJ1-6; D ambiguous. From germline, CDR1 is MNHEY and CDR2 SVGAGI. This CDR3 region has 13 residues. Trimming removed 2 bases from V and 7 bases from J, with 6 bases in between. DNA of the CDR3: TGTGCCAGCAGTTACGACCGGAATTCACCCCTCCACTTT. Amino acids: CASSYDRNSPLHF.

In its sample, this clone was seen once. The V call is TRBV7-9, the J call TRBJ2-7, with a tentative D call TRBD1 (8 bases). CDR1 is SEHNR, CDR2 FQNEAQ, per germline (reference sequence). V was trimmed by 1 base and J by 3 bases, leaving 10 bases between them. The CDR3 is made up of 14 amino acids. The CDR3 sequence is CASSLDRGGYEQYF. The CDR3 DNA follows: TGTGCCAGCAGCTTAGACAGGGGGGGCTACGAGCAGTACTTC.

The chain joins TRBV19 to TRBJ1-1; TRBD1 agrees at 8 bases. Trimming cost V 5 bases and J 6 bases; bases outside gene matches: 11. This CDR3 has 15 amino acids. Germline lookup yields CDR1 LNHDA and CDR2 SQIVND (reference sequence). The DNA for the CDR3 is TGTGCCAGTAGTGTTTTTGGACAGGGAATCTCTGAAGCTTTCTTT. The encoded protein is CASSVFGQGISEAFF. Full variable domain (remainder filled in from reference TRBV19 and TRBJ1-1): DGGITQSPKYLFRKEGQNVTLSCEQNLNHDAMYWYRQDPGQGLRLIYYSQIVNDFQKGDIAEGYSVSREKKESFPLTVTSAQKNPTAFYLCASSVFGQGISEAFFGQGTRLTVV.

The gene calls are TRBV6-1 and TRBJ1-4; no reliable D call. The V end was cut by 3 bases, the J end by 8 bases, with 10 bases between. The germline gives CDR1 MNHNS, CDR2 SASEGT. The CDR3 runs to 13 residues. This CDR3 reads CASSDPPPEKLFF. CDR3 coding DNA: TGTGCCAGCAGTGATCCCCCCCCGGAAAAACTGTTTTTT.